The 18 T cell receptor beta chains in this list originate from one sample, sequenced in a study of OX40 agonist ivuxolimab in advanced cancers. Sequencing was performed with immunoSEQ multiplex PCR; in TCRdb, only in-frame clones are kept and a portion is missing. The repertoire has roughly 79,000 clones, roughly 81% of them found once; the top ten carry roughly a sixth. The sample in question was CD4+ or CD8+ T cells sorted from blood, obtained in a trial of the OX40 agonist ivuxolimab. The receptors here all came from an adult with an advanced solid tumor such as melanoma, head and neck, liver or kidney cancer.

This clone has just one count. The chain joins TRBV6-1 to TRBJ2-1; perhaps TRBD1 as D (6 bases). Trimming pared 4 bases from V and 6 bases from J, leaving 19 bases between. This CDR3 contains 16 residues. In germline, CDR1 is MNHNS, CDR2 SASEGT. The CDR3 region is CASSVSTAGAANEQFF. CDR3 coding DNA: TGTGCCAGCAGTGTTTCGACGGCAGGGGCTGCCAATGAGCAGTTCTTC.

The J gene is TRBJ2-2, the V gene TRBV10-2, with a tentative D call TRBD1 (5 bases). This CDR3 spans 14 amino acids. Deletions cut 6 bases from V and 1 base from J, with 9 bases between. Per germline, CDR1 WSHSY and CDR2 SAAADI. The CDR3 loop reads CASRPGQNTGELFF. DNA for the CDR3: TGCGCCAGCAGACCCGGACAGAACACCGGGGAGCTGTTTTTT.

The chain links TRBV18 to TRBJ2-7; the match to TRBD2 covers 14 bases. The CDR3 runs 18 residues. Germline V gives CDR1 KGHSH, CDR2 LQKENI. V lost 5 bases to trimming and J lost 4 bases; unmatched junction nucleotides: 13. The CDR3 nucleotides read TGTGCCAGCTCAGGCGGACTAGCGGGAGGAGACGGGATTTACGAGCAGTACTTC. Protein: CASSGGLAGGDGIYEQYF.

CDR3 protein: CASSQDPGTGDNEQFF. The CDR3 bases are TGCGCCAGCAGCCAAGATCCGGGGACAGGGGACAATGAGCAGTTCTTC. V is TRBV4-1 and J is TRBJ2-1; 10 nucleotides line up with TRBD1. Germline V gene sequence: CDR1 MGHRA, CDR2 YSYEKL. The V segment lost 0 bases and the J segment 5 bases; nucleotides outside the gene matches: 4. CDR3 length: 16 residues.

This clone has a single count. This chain uses TRBV18 with TRBJ2-1; 10 bases match TRBD2. This CDR3 comprises 17 residues. J gave up 8 bases and V 6 bases, and 16 bases lay outside the gene matches. In germline, CDR1 is KGHSH, CDR2 LQKENI. The CDR3 loop reads CASSSRAYSGRSYEQFF. The CDR3 nucleotides read TGTGCCAGCTCTTCCCGTGCTTATAGCGGGAGGAGCTATGAGCAGTTCTTC. The variable domain in full, completed from reference TRBV18 and TRBJ2-1, reads NAGVMQNPRHLVRRRGQEARLRCSPMKGHSHVYWYRQLPEEGLKFMVYLQKENIIDESGMPKERFSAEFPKEGPSILRIQQVVRGDSAAYFCASSSRAYSGRSYEQFFGPGTRLTVL.

The chain combines TRBV28 with TRBJ2-3; 8 bases agree with TRBD1. The CDR3 is made up of 15 amino acids. Germline CDR1 is MDHEN and CDR2 is SYDVKM. V dropped 3 bases and J dropped 4; count of bases not matched to a gene: 6. The CDR3 is CASSFLQGASDTQYF. The CDR3 region has the DNA TGTGCCAGCAGTTTCCTGCAGGGGGCGTCAGATACGCAGTATTTT.

This rearrangement joins TRBV6-6 to TRBJ2-5; D gene unclear. The CDR3 spans 11 residues. Germline V gene sequence: CDR1 MNHNY, CDR2 SVGAGI (reference sequence). The V gene lost 4 bases and the J gene lost 4 bases, with 4 bases spanning the gap. This CDR3 is CASSLLETQYF. Written as DNA, the CDR3 is TGTGCCAGCAGTTTGCTAGAGACCCAGTACTTC.

V is TRBV4-1 and J is TRBJ2-1, with a tentative D call TRBD2 (6 bases). CDR3 length: 16 residues. Trimming removed 1 base from V and 4 bases from J, with 14 bases in between. Germline-derived CDR1 and CDR2 are MGHRA and YSYEKL. CDR3 nucleotides: TGCGCCAGCAGCCAAGCCGGGACTCGCCAGTACAATGAGCAGTTCTTC. Protein product: CASSQAGTRQYNEQFF.

The V gene is TRBV6-5, the J gene TRBJ2-2; D is unclear. From germline, CDR1 is MNHEY and CDR2 SVGAGI. V lost 5 bases and J 8 bases, leaving 9 bases between the germline ends. This CDR3 comprises 12 residues. CDR3 amino acids: CASSLSGGELFF. CDR3 DNA sequence: TGTGCCAGCAGTCTCAGTGGGGGGGAGCTGTTTTTT.

The chain uses TRBV6-5 and TRBJ1-2, with no clear D. The CDR3 totals 15 residues. Germline V gene sequence: CDR1 MNHEY, CDR2 SVGAGI. V gave up 0 bases and J gave up 6 bases, with 14 bases separating them. DNA of the CDR3: TGTGCCAGCAGTTACTCAGGACCGCCTGGAGATGGCTACACCTTC. Encoded protein: CASSYSGPPGDGYTF.

The rearrangement links TRBV6-4 to TRBJ1-5, with D uncertain. CDR1 and CDR2 (germline): MRHNA, SNTAGT. The CDR3 sequence is 15 residues long. Trimming took off 4 bases at V and 2 bases at J, with 12 bases between the two ends. The CDR3 region is CASSVNGFGNQPQHF. CDR3 DNA: TGTGCCAGCAGTGTAAATGGGTTCGGCAATCAGCCCCAGCATTTT.

The J gene is TRBJ2-7, the V gene TRBV21-1; the DNA was not compared with TRBD2, the D call given in the table. TRBV21-1 is a listed pseudogene. The CDR3 runs to 15 residues. CDR3 residues: CASSKALREGLEQYF. The CDR3 region has the DNA TGTGCCAGCAGCAAAGCGCTTAGGGAGGGGCTCGAGCAGTACTTC.

This clone was seen a handful of times. The genes are TRBV28 and TRBJ2-7; perhaps TRBD1 as D (6 bases). Germline CDR1 is MDHEN and CDR2 is SYDVKM. The CDR3 covers 11 residues. Trimming left V 9 bases short and J 2 bases short, with 8 bases between. CDR3 in DNA: TGTGCCAGTAGGACAGCCTACGAGCAGTACTTC. It specifies CASRTAYEQYF.

This clone was seen a handful of times. The rearrangement links TRBV6-1 to TRBJ2-1; no clear D. V lost 5 bases and J lost 12, with 17 bases in between. Germline CDR1 reads MNHNS; CDR2 reads SASEGT. The CDR3 covers 13 residues. CDR3 protein: CASSPLSTSVQFF. In DNA, the CDR3 is TGTGCCAGCAGTCCACTCTCGACGTCGGTGCAGTTCTTC.

This sequence joins TRBV21-1 and TRBJ2-7; whether TRBD1, the table's D call, matches the DNA was not checked. TRBV21-1 is a pseudogene locus. CDR3 length: 17 residues. The CDR3 spells CASSKGLGGRADCCQYF. The CDR3 DNA is TGTGCCAGCAGCAAAGGCCTAGGGGGTCGTGCTGATTGCTGTCAGTACTTC.

This sequence joins TRBV6-6 and TRBJ2-2, with TRBD2 as a possible D gene (5 bases). CDR1 and CDR2 (germline): MNHNY, SVGAGI (reference sequence). This CDR3 is built from 14 residues. V lost 6 bases and J lost 1, with 9 bases in between. CDR3 bases: TGTGCCAGCAGCTTCAGCGGGAACACCGGGGAGCTGTTTTTT. It codes for CASSFSGNTGELFF.

This chain joins TRBV20-1 and TRBJ1-2, with D possibly matching TRBD1 (6 bases). CDR1 is DFQATT, CDR2 SNEGSKA, per germline (reference sequence). V was trimmed by 5 bases and J by 10 bases, leaving 14 bases between them. This CDR3 has 11 amino acids. The CDR3 DNA reads as TGCAGTGCTGCTCGAGACAGGACCTACACCTTC. Its protein is CSAARDRTYTF.

The rearrangement links TRBV6-6 to TRBJ1-5; 8 bases align to TRBD1. Germline lookup yields CDR1 MNHNY and CDR2 SVGAGI (reference sequence). This CDR3 region has 13 residues. V lost 10 bases, J lost 6 bases, and 8 bases stayed unmatched. The CDR3 loop is CATDRGVGQPQHF. CDR3 nucleotides: TGTGCCACTGACAGGGGTGTTGGTCAGCCCCAGCATTTT.